These 24 T cell receptor beta chains were sequenced from one sample in a study of cytomegalovirus exposure and HLA in healthy donors. Repertoires were generated with immunoSEQ multiplex PCR, while TCRdb's copy carries only in-frame clones and drops some. This table has tens of thousands of clones, roughly 94% appearing once. The sequencing sample was made of PBMCs. These receptors were taken from a woman aged 18-29 years in good health and CMV-seronegative.

The chain carries TRBV6-1 and TRBJ1-2; TRBD1 matches 11 bases. This CDR3 spans 15 amino acids. Germline CDR1 reads MNHNS; CDR2 reads SASEGT. The trim removed 10 bases at V and 8 bases at J, leaving 15 bases unmatched. Written as DNA, the CDR3 is TGTGCCACTTGGACAGGGGGCGCAGGAGCGGGAGGCTACACCTTC. It specifies CATWTGGAGAGGYTF.

The table lists this clone with a count of one. The genes are TRBV5-1 and TRBJ1-1; 7 bases align to TRBD1. The germline V gene has CDR1 SGHRS and CDR2 YFSETQ. The CDR3 loop spans 14 amino acids. The V segment lost 5 bases and the J segment 2 bases; nucleotides outside the gene matches: 6. The CDR3 is CASRNRDRNTEAFF. In DNA, the CDR3 is TGCGCCAGCAGAAACCGGGACAGAAACACTGAAGCTTTCTTT.

CDR3 residues: CASRLTGGTDTQYF. The DNA of the CDR3 is TGTGCCAGCAGACTCACGGGGGGCACAGATACGCAGTATTTT. The V gene is TRBV5-4, the J gene TRBJ2-3, with D possibly TRBD2 on 6 matching bases. This CDR3 comprises 14 residues. V gave up 5 bases and J gave up 1 base, with 11 bases separating them. CDR1 is SGHNT and CDR2 is YYREEE in the germline V gene (reference sequence).

This clone was counted once. J is TRBJ1-1 and V is TRBV19; a possible D gene is TRBD1 (6 bases). Deletions cut 7 bases from V and 0 bases from J, with 15 bases between. CDR1 LNHDA and CDR2 SQIVND come from the germline V gene (reference sequence). The CDR3 has 15 amino acids. Here the CDR3 reads CASNSGQTLNTEAFF. CDR3 coding DNA: TGTGCCAGTAACTCAGGACAGACCCTGAACACTGAAGCTTTCTTT.

A word on this clone: At the DNA level, this CDR3 is encoded by other sequences in the same sample as well. The J gene is TRBJ2-1, the V gene TRBV6-4; 14 nucleotides agree with TRBD2. Germline CDR1 MRHNA, CDR2 SNTAGT. The J segment lost 7 bases and the V segment lost 4 bases, leaving 0 bases of the junction unmatched. This CDR3 comprises 14 residues. CDR3 protein: CASSGLAGGNEQFF. The CDR3 nucleotides read TGTGCCAGCAGTGGACTAGCGGGGGGGAATGAGCAGTTCTTC.

The rearrangement links TRBV9 to TRBJ1-2; TRBD1 agrees at 8 bases. V lost 3 bases to trimming and J lost 0 bases; unmatched junction nucleotides: 10. Germline values: CDR1 SGDLS, CDR2 YYNGEE. The CDR3 runs to 17 residues. CDR3 region: CASSAQRGTGANYGYTF. In DNA, the CDR3 is TGTGCCAGCAGCGCTCAGAGAGGGACAGGTGCTAACTATGGCTACACCTTC.

This sequence joins TRBV7-2 and TRBJ2-3; 13 bases agree with TRBD2. The V and J ends lost 0 bases and 6 bases, in that order; junction bases with no gene match: 3. CDR1 is SGHTA, CDR2 FQGNSA, per germline. This CDR3 comprises 16 residues. The CDR3: CASSLAGTSGVDTQYF. DNA of the CDR3: TGTGCCAGCAGCTTAGCTGGGACTAGCGGGGTTGATACGCAGTATTTT.

The chain couples TRBV14 to TRBJ1-6, with no clear D. The length of the CDR3 is 17 residues. Germline CDR1 is SGHDN and CDR2 is FVKESK. Trimming removed 3 bases at V and 0 bases at J, with 12 bases between. This CDR3 reads CASSQIGGSSYNSPLHF. CDR3 nucleotides: TGTGCCAGCAGCCAGATTGGCGGGAGCTCCTATAATTCACCCCTCCACTTT.

V gene TRBV19 combines with J gene TRBJ2-7; TRBD1 matches at 7 bases. The CDR3 loop spans 15 amino acids. Germline V gene sequence: CDR1 LNHDA, CDR2 SQIVND (reference sequence). The ends lost 6 bases at V and 1 base at J; junction bases unmatched: 9. CDR3 coding DNA: TGTGCCAGTAGAAGCATGAGGGGGCCTTCCTACGAGCAGTACTTC. This codes for CASRSMRGPSYEQYF.

The V and J genes are TRBV5-1 and TRBJ2-1; possibly TRBD1 for D (6 bases). This CDR3 has 14 residues. Looked up from germline, CDR1 is SGHRS and CDR2 is YFSETQ. Trimming removed 6 bases from V and 4 bases from J, with 14 bases in between. CDR3 sequence reads: CASTSGTPYNEQFF. The CDR3 nucleotides read TGCGCCAGCACGTCCGGGACACCATACAATGAGCAGTTCTTC.

For the CDR3, the DNA is TGCGCCAGCAGCTCGGGACAGGGATACGAGCAGTACTTC. Encoded protein: CASSSGQGYEQYF. This sequence joins TRBV4-3 and TRBJ2-7, with 9 bases that match TRBD1. The germline V gene has CDR1 LGHNA and CDR2 YSLEER. CDR3 length equals 13 residues. With 5 bases clipped from V and 4 bases from J, the junction kept 3 bases outside the gene matches.

The chain uses TRBV5-5 and TRBJ2-5, with a tentative D call TRBD2 (5 bases). This CDR3 spans 15 amino acids. Germline V gives CDR1 SGHKS, CDR2 YYEKEE (reference sequence). V was clipped by 2 bases and J by 0 bases, with 11 bases between them. The CDR3 region is CASSLSRGYQETQYF. DNA of the CDR3: TGTGCCAGCAGCTTATCTCGGGGTTACCAAGAGACCCAGTACTTC.

This sequence joins TRBV5-4 and TRBJ2-1, with D perhaps matching TRBD1 (6 bases). This CDR3 has 14 amino acids. Germline V CDR1 and CDR2: SGHNT, YYREEE (reference sequence). V was trimmed by 4 bases and J by 10 bases, leaving 18 bases between them. As DNA, the CDR3 is TGTGCCAGCAGCCCGGAAACAGGGCCGAGGGAGCAGTTCTTC. Its translation: CASSPETGPREQFF.

V gene TRBV27 combines with J gene TRBJ2-4; possibly TRBD2 for D (6 bases). The CDR3 contains 15 residues. With 6 bases removed from V and 7 bases from J, the gap between germline ends came to 19 bases. In germline, CDR1 is MNHEY, CDR2 SMNVEV (reference sequence). CDR3 sequence: CASRGGGGRWNIQYF. CDR3 bases: TGTGCCAGCAGGGGAGGAGGAGGGAGGTGGAACATTCAGTACTTC.

The genes are TRBV28 and TRBJ1-6; D not certain. The CDR3 is 16 amino acids. From germline, CDR1 is MDHEN and CDR2 SYDVKM. V lost 1 base to trimming and J lost 7 bases, with 14 bases between them. The CDR3 protein is CASSLYRRGRNSPLHF. CDR3 DNA sequence: TGTGCCAGCAGTTTATATCGCCGGGGAAGAAATTCACCCCTCCACTTT.

The gene calls are TRBV9 and TRBJ1-1, with D possibly being TRBD1 (6 bases). Germline V lookup: CDR1 SGDLS, CDR2 YYNGEE. V dropped 3 bases and J dropped 5 bases, with 14 bases sitting between them. The CDR3 totals 14 residues. The CDR3 protein is CASSGGGVGTEAFF. The CDR3 nucleotides are TGTGCCAGCAGCGGAGGGGGGGTAGGGACTGAAGCTTTCTTT. The full variable domain, completed using reference TRBV9 and TRBJ1-1, is DSGVTQTPKHLITATGQRVTLRCSPRSGDLSVYWYQQSLDQGLQFLIQYYNGEERAKGNILERFSAQQFPDLHSELNLSSLELGDSALYFCASSGGGVGTEAFFGQGTRLTVV.

This clone was counted only a few times. At the DNA level, this CDR3 is encoded by other sequences in the same sample as well. The chain couples TRBV28 to TRBJ2-5; TRBD2 agrees at 11 bases. Trimming removed 2 bases from V and 1 base from J; junction bases left unmatched: 0. The germline V gene encodes CDR1 MDHEN and CDR2 SYDVKM. This CDR3 spans 15 amino acids. The CDR3 DNA follows: TGTGCCAGCAGTTTAACTAGCGGGGGCCAAGAGACCCAGTACTTC. It specifies CASSLTSGGQETQYF.

The V call is TRBV7-8, the J call TRBJ2-7, with 7 positions matching TRBD1. The CDR3 runs to 14 residues. V dropped 5 bases and J dropped 4; count of bases not matched to a gene: 8. CDR1 SGHVS and CDR2 FQNEAQ come from the germline V gene. CDR3 amino acids: CASSGLGQSYEQYF. The DNA of the CDR3 is TGTGCCAGCAGCGGACTGGGACAGAGTTACGAGCAGTACTTC.

This clone was found once. This chain connects TRBV29-1 to TRBJ1-2; D is ambiguous. The ends were cut back, 6 bases at V and 10 bases at J, with 6 bases in the middle. The V gene's germline CDR1 is SQVTM and CDR2 ANQGSEA. This CDR3 has 8 amino acids. The DNA of the CDR3 is TGCAGCGTCGGAGACTACACCTTC. Translation gives CSVGDYTF.

This chain uses TRBV5-1 with TRBJ2-2; D is unresolved. This CDR3 contains 13 residues. V was pared by 3 bases and J by 1 base, with 4 bases between. CDR1 and CDR2 (germline): SGHRS, YFSETQ. The CDR3 region has the DNA TGCGCCAGCAGCTCAGGGAACACCGGGGAGCTGTTTTTT. Encoded protein: CASSSGNTGELFF.

The chain links TRBV27 to TRBJ1-4, with no clear D. This CDR3 spans 17 amino acids. The V gene lost 6 bases and the J gene lost 1 base, with 18 bases spanning the gap. Germline CDR1 MNHEY, CDR2 SMNVEV (reference sequence). For the CDR3, the DNA is TGTGCCAGCAGCCCCCTAGGGAGGAAGGGAACTAATGAAAAACTGTTTTTT. Translation: CASSPLGRKGTNEKLFF.

V gene TRBV28 combines with J gene TRBJ2-5, with D perhaps TRBD1 (5 bases). The CDR3 totals 14 residues. The germline V and J ends were trimmed by 3 bases and 4 bases, with 12 bases remaining between them. Germline V lookup: CDR1 MDHEN, CDR2 SYDVKM. CDR3 loop: CASSLGGQGETQYF. The DNA for the CDR3 is TGTGCCAGCAGTTTGGGTGGTCAGGGAGAGACCCAGTACTTC.

V is TRBV6-1 and J is TRBJ1-5, with no clear D. V was cut by 2 bases and J by 5 bases, with 10 bases left in between. CDR3 length: 14 residues. Germline values: CDR1 MNHNS, CDR2 SASEGT. The CDR3 spells CASSEPGEYQPQHF. DNA for the CDR3: TGTGCCAGCAGTGAACCCGGAGAGTATCAGCCCCAGCATTTT.

The CDR3 DNA is TGTGCCAGCAGCAAAGCGGGGGGAACGAGGACTGAAGCTTTCTTT. Translation: CASSKAGGTRTEAFF. This chain connects TRBV21-1 to TRBJ1-1. TRBV21-1 is listed as a pseudogene. CDR3 size: 15 residues.